One sample yielded the 10 T cell receptor beta chains listed below, sequenced in a study of shared clonotypes between healthy human individuals. The repertoire was sequenced with immunoSEQ multiplex PCR; TCRdb's copy has only in-frame clones and lacks some. Among approximately 1.5 million clones listed, 95% to 99% were seen once. The sample was naive CD4+ T cells sorted from blood. Subset of the sample: CD45RA+ positively selected. All receptors derive from a man aged 25-40 years in good health.

The chain employs TRBV14 and TRBJ2-3; D is undetermined. The V gene's germline CDR1 is SGHDN and CDR2 FVKESK. Trimming cost V 3 bases and J 1 base, with 5 bases left between them. This CDR3 region has 13 residues. The CDR3 loop is CASSHIGTDTQYF. CDR3 DNA sequence: TGTGCCAGCAGCCATATCGGCACAGATACGCAGTATTTT.

This chain joins TRBV11-2 and TRBJ1-2; 7 nucleotides match TRBD1. The length of the CDR3 is 15 residues. The V gene end was trimmed by 2 bases and the J gene end by 4 bases; junction bases not matched to a gene: 7. Germline V gene data show CDR1 as SGHAT and CDR2 as FQNNGV. The CDR3 region has the DNA TGTGCCAGCAGCTTACGACAGGGCCTCGTCTATGGCTACACCTTC. Translated: CASSLRQGLVYGYTF. Filled out from reference TRBV11-2 and TRBJ1-2, the complete variable domain reads EAGVAQSPRYKIIEKRQSVAFWCNPISGHATLYWYQQILGQGPKLLIQFQNNGVVDDSQLPKDRFSAERLKGVDSTLKIQPAKLEDSAVYLCASSLRQGLVYGYTFGSGTRLTVV.

The V call is TRBV7-2, the J call TRBJ2-7; tentatively, D is TRBD2 (5 bases). Germline loops: CDR1 SGHTA, CDR2 FQGNSA. Trimming cost V 5 bases and J 5 bases, with 10 bases left between them. The CDR3 has 12 amino acids. The CDR3 loop is CASSRSGDEQYF. The CDR3 DNA follows: TGTGCCAGCAGCCGTTCCGGGGACGAGCAGTACTTC. Full variable domain (rest looked up from reference TRBV7-2 and TRBJ2-7): GAGVSQSPSNKVTEKGKDVELRCDPISGHTALYWYRQSLGQGLEFLIYFQGNSAPDKSGLPSDRFSAERTGGSVSTLTIQRTQQEDSAVYLCASSRSGDEQYFGPGTRLTVT.

This clone was detected once. This sequence joins TRBV5-1 and TRBJ2-3, with TRBD1 identical over 12 bases. V was pared by 3 bases and J by 5 bases, with 13 bases of the junction left unmatched. Germline CDR1 is SGHRS and CDR2 is YFSETQ. The CDR3 extends over 18 amino acids. The CDR3 DNA is TGCGCCAGCAGCTCCCTAAGAGCCGGGACAGGGGGCAGAGATACGCAGTATTTT. Its protein product is CASSSLRAGTGGRDTQYF.

The CDR3 DNA sequence: TGTGCCACCGACAGAACCTTGGAGGGCTACACCTTC. It encodes CATDRTLEGYTF. This sequence joins TRBV28 and TRBJ1-2; weak D call: TRBD1 (5 bases). The CDR3 length is 12 residues. Per germline, CDR1 MDHEN and CDR2 SYDVKM. Trimming cost V 10 bases and J 8 bases, with 17 bases left between them.

The gene calls are TRBV19 and TRBJ2-1, with 7 bases fitting TRBD2. Germline trimming cut 5 bases from V and 3 bases from J; bases unmatched to any gene: 4. CDR1 is LNHDA, CDR2 SQIVND, per germline (reference sequence). This CDR3 comprises 14 residues. The CDR3 region is CASSASGHYNEQFF. In DNA, the CDR3 is TGTGCCAGTAGTGCTAGCGGACACTACAATGAGCAGTTCTTC.

The rearrangement uses TRBV2 and TRBJ2-2; D could derive from TRBD1 or TRBD2 (5 bases each). V was trimmed by 5 bases and J by 6 bases, leaving 19 bases between them. The CDR3 loop spans 16 amino acids. CDR1 SNHLY and CDR2 FYNNEI come from the germline V gene. CDR3 region: CASSRGAQGWAGELFF. The CDR3 coding sequence is TGTGCCAGCAGTAGGGGAGCTCAAGGGTGGGCCGGGGAGCTGTTTTTT.

This rearrangement joins TRBV2 to TRBJ1-2; D might be TRBD1 (5 bases). CDR3 length: 11 amino acids. From germline, CDR1 is SNHLY and CDR2 FYNNEI. The ends were cut back, 3 bases at V and 7 bases at J, with 6 bases in the middle. The chain's CDR3 is CASSDGAGYTF. As DNA, the CDR3 is TGTGCCAGCAGTGACGGGGCTGGCTACACCTTC.

The rearrangement uses TRBV27 and TRBJ2-7; weak D call: TRBD2 (5 bases). The germline gives CDR1 MNHEY, CDR2 SMNVEV (reference sequence). This CDR3 spans 14 amino acids. Trimming took off 0 bases at V and 3 bases at J, with 9 bases between the two ends. The CDR3 sequence is CASSLSGELYEQYF. The CDR3 DNA is TGTGCCAGCAGTTTATCGGGAGAACTCTACGAGCAGTACTTC.

The chain has TRBV6-5 and TRBJ1-5; 7 positions match TRBD1. Germline values: CDR1 MNHEY, CDR2 SVGAGI. This CDR3 region has 15 residues. The J segment lost 3 bases and the V segment lost 0 bases, leaving 2 bases of the junction unmatched. CDR3 in amino acids: CASSYSGQHNQPQHF. DNA for the CDR3: TGTGCCAGCAGTTACTCGGGACAGCACAATCAGCCCCAGCATTTT.